Below, 16 T cell receptor beta chains from the same sample are listed, as sequenced in a study of identical twins. One entry per CDR3 protein results from TCRdb running MiXCR on the 5' RACE reads. The sample has 1.5 million to 2 million distinct CDR3 sequences; around a third are singletons. The sequenced material came from cord blood. The receptors shown here come from a newborn girl in good health.

V usage is TRBV28 and J usage is TRBJ2-7; TRBD2 matches at 7 bases. The CDR3 length is 13 residues. V shed 5 bases and J 2 bases; nucleotides not matched to a gene: 3. Germline CDR1 and CDR2: MDHEN and SYDVKM. DNA of the CDR3: TGTGCCAGCAGTACCCTAGCGGCCTACGAGCAGTACTTC. It is translated as CASSTLAAYEQYF. The full variable domain, with the rest looked up from reference TRBV28 and TRBJ2-7, is DVKVTQSSRYLVKRTGEKVFLECVQDMDHENMFWYRQDPGLGLRLIYFSYDVKMKEKGDIPEGYSVSREKKERFSLILESASTNQTSMYLCASSTLAAYEQYFGPGTRLTVT.

In this sample, this clonotype turned up a few times. The chain links TRBV28 to TRBJ2-7; D may be TRBD2 (6 bases). The CDR3 contains 15 residues. The germline CDR1 and CDR2 sequences are MDHEN and SYDVKM. Trimming removed 5 bases at V and 9 bases at J, with 23 bases between. The CDR3 sequence is CASSPRGSGSGAQYF. The CDR3 DNA reads TGTGCCAGCAGTCCCCGGGGTAGCGGCAGTGGTGCGCAGTACTTC.

This clonotype has more than one count but fewer than ten. This chain joins TRBV28 and TRBJ2-4; TRBD1 matches 12 bases. The CDR3 runs 15 residues. Germline CDR1 is MDHEN and CDR2 is SYDVKM. V gave up 4 bases and J gave up 6 bases; unmatched junction bases: 4. CDR3 bases: TGTGCCAGCAGTTCGGGACAGGGGGCTTTAAACATTCAGTACTTC. Its translation: CASSSGQGALNIQYF.

The sample holds a few counts of this clonotype. V gene TRBV9 combines with J gene TRBJ2-1, with 12 positions matching TRBD2. This CDR3 is 15 amino acids long. Germline assignment: CDR1 SGDLS and CDR2 YYNGEE. Unmatched junction bases numbered 5, after V lost 3 bases and J lost 7 bases. The CDR3 DNA is TGTGCCAGCAGCGGGCAGACTAGCGGGAGAAATGAGCAGTTCTTC. Translating it yields CASSGQTSGRNEQFF.

Only a few counts were recorded for this clonotype. V gene TRBV5-6 combines with J gene TRBJ2-7, with D possibly TRBD2 on 5 matching bases. The J call could be wrong; TRBJ2-4 is a better fit for the DNA end. CDR1 is SGHDT and CDR2 is YYEEEE in the germline V gene. The CDR3 consists of 14 residues. The DNA of the CDR3 is TGTGCCAGCAGCTCCGGACGAGGACTTGACATTCAGTACTTC. Its translation: CASSSGRGLDIQYF.

This clonotype was seen more than once but under ten times. The chain couples TRBV28 to TRBJ2-5, with D possibly TRBD1 on 7 matching bases. V lost 3 bases to trimming and J lost 11 bases, with 22 bases between them. This CDR3 spans 15 amino acids. Germline V gives CDR1 MDHEN, CDR2 SYDVKM. In DNA form, the CDR3 reads TGTGCCAGCAGTTTTCACAGGGGAGGTTACAATGAGCAGTACTTC. Protein: CASSFHRGGYNEQYF.

This rearrangement joins TRBV6-2 or TRBV6-3 to TRBJ2-1; no clear D gene. The CDR3 sequence is 15 residues long. Germline assignment: CDR1 MNHEY and CDR2 SVGEGT. Trimming removed 6 bases from V and 3 bases from J, with 15 bases in between. The CDR3 loop reads CASSSYGRYYNEQFF. CDR3 coding DNA: TGTGCCAGCAGCTCCTACGGCAGGTACTACAATGAGCAGTTCTTC.

In its sample, this clonotype was seen a few times. The rearrangement links TRBV3-1 to TRBJ2-5, with D perhaps matching TRBD1 (6 bases). Germline CDR1 reads LGHDT; CDR2 reads YNNKEL (reference sequence). The V end was cut by 4 bases, the J end by 1 base, with 13 bases between. The CDR3 length is 15 residues. The CDR3 DNA follows: TGTGCCAGCAGCCCCCTAGGACAGTTCCAAGAGACCCAGTACTTC. Its protein product is CASSPLGQFQETQYF.

The chain has TRBV3-1 and TRBJ2-5, with D tentatively TRBD1 or TRBD2 (6 bases each). The V end was cut by 1 base, the J end by 0 bases, with 15 bases between. The germline V gene has CDR1 LGHDT and CDR2 YNNKEL (reference sequence). This CDR3 spans 17 amino acids. The CDR3 DNA sequence: TGTGCCAGCAGCCAAGGGTGGGGGGCTGGGAACCAAGAGACCCAGTACTTC. It translates to CASSQGWGAGNQETQYF.

The chain is built from TRBV12-3 or TRBV12-4 and TRBJ1-2; D possibly corresponds to TRBD1 (5 bases). The CDR3 covers 16 residues. Trimming removed 6 bases at V and 4 bases at J, with 21 bases between. CDR3 DNA sequence: TGTGCCAGCAGCATTCTCGGGGGAGGCATACCCTATGGCTACACCTTC. This translates into CASSILGGGIPYGYTF.

The sample holds a few counts of this clonotype. This chain joins TRBV20-1 and TRBJ2-3, with D possibly TRBD2 on 5 matching bases. The CDR3 runs to 13 residues. Germline V gene sequence: CDR1 DFQATT, CDR2 SNEGSKA (reference sequence). V lost 3 bases and J 2 bases, leaving 9 bases between the germline ends. CDR3 nucleotides: TGCAGTGCTAGCGGGCTAGCCACAGATACGCAGTATTTT. Protein sequence: CSASGLATDTQYF.

The chain uses TRBV19 and TRBJ2-3; the match to TRBD2 covers 12 bases. Germline lookup yields CDR1 LNHDA and CDR2 SQIVND (reference sequence). V shed 5 bases, J shed 5 bases, and the junction held 8 bases outside the gene matches. This CDR3 comprises 16 residues. The CDR3 reads CASSPLAGGVGDTQYF. The CDR3 nucleotides read TGTGCCAGTAGTCCACTAGCGGGGGGTGTCGGAGATACGCAGTATTTT.

This clonotype was observed a few times. The CDR3 sequence is CASSYPRGASTDTQYF. DNA of the CDR3: TGTGCCAGCAGTTACCCCCGGGGGGCCTCCACAGATACGCAGTATTTT. The chain joins TRBV6-6 to TRBJ2-3, with D possibly matching TRBD2 (7 bases). The CDR3 runs to 16 residues. The V and J ends lost 2 bases and 2 bases respectively, with 14 bases between them. The V gene's germline CDR1 is MNHNY and CDR2 SVGAGI (reference sequence).

This clonotype was observed a handful of times. The gene calls are TRBV10-3 and TRBJ1-2, with D possibly being TRBD1 (5 bases). From germline, CDR1 is ENHRY and CDR2 SYGVKD. CDR3 length: 17 amino acids. V lost 3 bases and J lost 0, with 17 bases in between. The CDR3 coding sequence is TGTGCCATCAGTGAAAATCCCCGGGGGGGGGCTAACTATGGCTACACCTTC. It is translated as CAISENPRGGANYGYTF.

This chain links TRBV5-1 with TRBJ2-3; D ambiguous. V was pared by 6 bases and J by 0 bases, with 14 bases between. The length of the CDR3 is 15 residues. Germline V gene lookup returns CDR1 SGHRS and CDR2 YFSETQ. This CDR3 reads CASTRLGSSTDTQYF. CDR3 DNA: TGCGCCAGCACCCGACTTGGTTCTAGCACAGATACGCAGTATTTT.

In DNA, the CDR3 is TGTGCCATCAGTGAGTGGGGGGATGTGAACGAAAAACTGTTTTTT. Amino acid sequence: CAISEWGDVNEKLFF. The chain joins TRBV10-3 to TRBJ1-4, with D possibly matching TRBD1 (5 bases). The CDR3 runs 15 residues. Germline CDR1 is ENHRY and CDR2 is SYGVKD. Trimming stripped 1 base from V and 8 bases from J, with 14 bases between.